Sequencing of this T cell receptor (beta chain) was carried out in a study of shared T cell receptors in the human thymus. Trimming stripped 2 bases from V and 7 bases from J, with 18 bases between. The CDR3 consists of 15 residues. CDR1 is SGHRS, CDR2 YFSETQ, per germline. Only in-frame clones appear in the TCRdb table, and some are missing; sequencing was by immunoSEQ multiplex PCR. The table includes approximately 730,000 clones, roughly 85% detected once. This same sample was also part of a study on human thymus T cells.

This chain links TRBV5-1 with TRBJ1-2; D remains ambiguous. The sequenced sample was thymocytes. The receptor's source is a girl under three years old with a congenital heart defect. The CDR3 sequence: CASSLKRAAPGGYTF. In nucleotides, the CDR3 is TGCGCCAGCAGCTTAAAGAGGGCGGCCCCCGGTGGCTACACCTTC.